The 19 T cell receptor beta chains listed next were all sequenced from one sample in a study of T cell repertoires in cytomegalovirus infection. TCRdb ran MiXCR on the reads and lists one entry per CDR3 protein. The sample consists of around 800,000 distinct CDR3 sequences, 30% to 35% of them appearing once. Antigens of these TCRs are unknown. The sequencing used cultured CD8+ T cells from PBMCs, collected from culture after CMV antigen stimulation. Source of these receptors: a human donor in good health (CMV status not recorded). Some clones in this sample may be carry-over from other donors' samples.

This clonotype was counted a few times. V usage is TRBV28 and J usage is TRBJ1-1, with no clear D. V dropped 4 bases and J dropped 3 bases, with 9 bases sitting between them. The CDR3 is 13 residues long. Germline values: CDR1 MDHEN, CDR2 SYDVKM. In DNA form, the CDR3 reads TGTGCCAGCAGTTCAATAGGAGACACTGAAGCTTTCTTT. Protein product: CASSSIGDTEAFF.

The chain is built from TRBV20-1 and TRBJ2-2; maybe TRBD2 (6 bases). The germline gives CDR1 DFQATT, CDR2 SNEGSKA (reference sequence). The V and J ends lost 4 bases and 1 base respectively, with 7 bases between them. The CDR3 has 13 amino acids. The CDR3 spells CSATGGNTGELFF. Here the CDR3 DNA reads TGCAGTGCTACCGGGGGGAACACCGGGGAGCTGTTTTTT.

The rearrangement links TRBV5-1 to TRBJ2-7; 9 bases are a match to TRBD1. With V trimmed by 4 bases and J by 4 bases, 6 bases remained unmatched. The CDR3 extends over 14 amino acids. CDR1 is SGHRS and CDR2 is YFSETQ in the germline V gene. DNA of the CDR3: TGCGCCAGCAGCGCCGGGACAGGGAAGTACGAGCAGTACTTC. The encoded protein is CASSAGTGKYEQYF.

This clonotype was seen at least ten times. The rearrangement links TRBV6-5 to TRBJ2-5, with 10 bases lining up with TRBD1. V dropped 2 bases and J dropped 5; count of bases not matched to a gene: 8. This CDR3 spans 16 amino acids. CDR1 is MNHEY and CDR2 is SVGAGI in the germline V gene. The CDR3 reads CASSYLRTGGQETQYF. The DNA for the CDR3 is TGTGCCAGCAGTTACCTCCGGACAGGGGGGCAGGAGACCCAGTACTTC.

This chain joins TRBV19 and TRBJ1-1; D not certain. The CDR3 covers 17 residues. Germline V CDR1 and CDR2: LNHDA, SQIVND (reference sequence). Trimming removed 2 bases from V and 0 bases from J, with 16 bases in between. CDR3 amino acids: CASSIFPLEVMNTEAFF. CDR3 coding DNA: TGTGCCAGTAGTATATTCCCCTTGGAGGTCATGAACACTGAAGCTTTCTTT.

A few counts support this clonotype. This sequence joins TRBV6-5 and TRBJ2-3; no definite D call. Germline V gene sequence: CDR1 MNHEY, CDR2 SVGAGI. The CDR3 consists of 13 residues. V was clipped by 2 bases and J by 2 bases, with 5 bases between them. CDR3 coding DNA: TGTGCCAGCAGTTACGCCATCACAGATACGCAGTATTTT. This gives the protein CASSYAITDTQYF.

The V gene is TRBV2, the J gene TRBJ2-7; TRBD2 matches 8 bases. The CDR3 is 15 residues long. Trimming took 4 bases from V and 0 from J; bases not matched to a gene: 5. CDR1 is SNHLY and CDR2 is FYNNEI in the germline V gene. CDR3 bases: TGTGCCAGCAGTGTCCTTAGCGGGGTCTCCTACGAGCAGTACTTC. Amino acid sequence: CASSVLSGVSYEQYF.

This chain links TRBV5-5 with TRBJ1-6, with D maybe TRBD1 (5 bases). Trimming cost V 3 bases and J 9 bases, with 10 bases left between them. The length of the CDR3 is 13 residues. Germline V gene data show CDR1 as SGHKS and CDR2 as YYEKEE (reference sequence). Written as DNA, the CDR3 is TGTGCCAGCAGCTACCGGGACGTTTCACCCCTCCACTTT. The encoded protein is CASSYRDVSPLHF.

This clonotype came up a few times. V gene TRBV12-3 or TRBV12-4 combines with J gene TRBJ1-1; no definite D call. The CDR3 is 18 amino acids. V was trimmed by 5 bases and J by 0 bases, leaving 22 bases between them. This CDR3 reads CASSLWALGSPMNTEAFF. CDR3 DNA sequence: TGTGCCAGCAGTCTGTGGGCCCTGGGTAGCCCTATGAACACTGAAGCTTTCTTT.

This clonotype came up a few times. V gene TRBV12-3 or TRBV12-4 combines with J gene TRBJ2-2; D is undetermined. The CDR3 is 15 residues long. V was clipped by 7 bases and J by 1 base, with 13 bases between them. The CDR3 coding sequence is TGTGCCAGCACCTCTTTTTTAGAGAACACCGGGGAGCTGTTTTTT. Its protein product is CASTSFLENTGELFF.

The chain carries TRBV4-1 and TRBJ2-7, with a weak D call TRBD2 (5 bases). The CDR3 runs to 13 residues. The V end lost 2 bases, the J end lost 3 bases, and 8 bases lay between the germline ends. CDR1 and CDR2 (germline): MGHRA, YSYEKL. The CDR3 nucleotides are TGCGCCAGCAGCCAAAACGGGGACTACGAGCAGTACGTC. This translates into CASSQNGDYEQYV.

This clonotype was counted between two and nine times. V gene TRBV19 combines with J gene TRBJ2-1; 12 nucleotides line up with TRBD2. V was pared by 2 bases and J by 0 bases, with 11 bases of the junction left unmatched. CDR1 and CDR2 from the germline V gene are LNHDA and SQIVND (reference sequence). CDR3 length: 20 amino acids. This chain's CDR3 is CASSIWWTSGAESSYNEQFF. The CDR3 region has the DNA TGTGCCAGTAGTATATGGTGGACTAGCGGGGCCGAAAGCTCCTACAATGAGCAGTTCTTC.

A word on this clonotype: A junction boundary mismatches the germline segment, possibly from a read error. V is TRBV6-1 and J is TRBJ2-3; D is undetermined. CDR3 length: 11 amino acids. In germline, CDR1 is MNHNS, CDR2 SASEGT. The CDR3 DNA is TGTGCCAGTTTAGACCGCCAAATTCGTCAATTT. Translating gives CASLDRQIRQF.

This clonotype was observed a handful of times. The chain's CDR3 is CASSQAGTMASYEQYF. CDR3 nucleotides: TGCGCCAGCAGCCAAGCAGGGACAATGGCCTCCTACGAGCAGTACTTC. The chain is built from TRBV4-1 and TRBJ2-7, with D possibly matching TRBD1 (6 bases). In germline, CDR1 is MGHRA, CDR2 YSYEKL. Trimming took 1 base from V and 0 from J, leaving 13 bases between them. The CDR3 length is 16 residues.

There are a few counts of this clonotype. The chain has TRBV18 and TRBJ1-5; tentatively, D is TRBD1 (5 bases). From germline, CDR1 is KGHSH and CDR2 LQKENI. Trimming removed 6 bases from V and 0 bases from J, with 12 bases in between. CDR3 length: 15 residues. This CDR3 reads CASSLRDGSNQPQHF. In nucleotides, the CDR3 is TGTGCCAGCTCGCTCCGGGACGGTAGCAATCAGCCCCAGCATTTT.

This clonotype was seen a few times. The chain is built from TRBV6-2 or TRBV6-3 and TRBJ1-2; the D gene is possibly TRBD1 (5 bases). Germline lookup yields CDR1 MNHEY and CDR2 SVGEGT. The CDR3 totals 14 residues. The V and J ends lost 6 bases and 4 bases respectively, with 15 bases between them. Here the CDR3 reads CASRSGGYGYGYTF. DNA for the CDR3: TGTGCCAGCAGATCGGGGGGATACGGCTATGGCTACACCTTC.

Points on this clonotype: At one boundary the junction diverges from the germline segment, which might be a read error. This chain links TRBV4-1 with TRBJ1-3; unclear D gene. There are 12 residues in the CDR3. Germline V CDR1 and CDR2: MGHRA, YSYEKL. The CDR3 nucleotides read TGTGCCAGCAGCCAAGGGATAAACACCATATATTTT. This sequence encodes CASSQGINTIYF.

The rearrangement joins TRBV24-1 to TRBJ2-3, with TRBD2 matching over 9 bases. The CDR3 runs to 16 residues. CDR1 KGHDR and CDR2 SFDVKD come from the germline V gene. Trimming removed 5 bases from V and 3 bases from J; junction bases left unmatched: 8. Here the CDR3 reads CATSGGGAGPTDTQYF. The CDR3 nucleotides read TGTGCCACCAGTGGCGGGGGGGCGGGACCGACAGATACGCAGTATTTT.

The chain couples TRBV29-1 to TRBJ1-2; TRBD1 agrees at 9 bases. The CDR3 is 15 residues long. The V and J ends lost 1 base and 6 bases, in that order; junction bases with no gene match: 9. The germline V gene encodes CDR1 SQVTM and CDR2 ANQGSEA. This CDR3 reads CSVEGPTGGLHGYTF. As DNA, the CDR3 is TGCAGCGTTGAAGGGCCGACAGGGGGACTTCATGGCTACACCTTC.